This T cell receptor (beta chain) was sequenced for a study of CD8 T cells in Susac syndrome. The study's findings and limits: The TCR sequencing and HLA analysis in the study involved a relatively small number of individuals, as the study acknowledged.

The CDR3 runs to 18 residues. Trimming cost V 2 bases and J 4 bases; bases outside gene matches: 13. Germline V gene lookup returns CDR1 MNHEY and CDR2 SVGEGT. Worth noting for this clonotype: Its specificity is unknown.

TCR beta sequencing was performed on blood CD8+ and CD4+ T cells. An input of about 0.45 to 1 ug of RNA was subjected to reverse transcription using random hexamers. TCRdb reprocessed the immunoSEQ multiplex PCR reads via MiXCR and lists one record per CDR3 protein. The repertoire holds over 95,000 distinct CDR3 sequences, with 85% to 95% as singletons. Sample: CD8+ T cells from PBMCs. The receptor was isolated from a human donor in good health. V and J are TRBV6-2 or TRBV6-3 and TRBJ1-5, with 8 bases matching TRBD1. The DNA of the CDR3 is TGTGCCAGCAGTTACCCGTACCCAGGGGGCTCCTGGAATCAGCCCCAGCATTTT. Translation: CASSYPYPGGSWNQPQHF.